This entry features one T cell receptor (beta chain) sequence. As yet, its antigen is unknown. The data derive from a study of T cells expressing NK-cell markers. Notes on the study in general: The CD3+CD56-NKG2C+ fraction was also led by these clonotypes in several donors.

Researchers built TCR beta cDNA using 5'RACE template switching with UMIs. TCRdb re-called the 5' RACE reads and gives one entry per CDR3 protein, without DNA. This repertoire comprises roughly 180,000 distinct CDR3 sequences; its ten largest clones make up 20%. The CDR3 consists of 16 residues. CDR1 is LGHDT, CDR2 YNNKEL, per germline (reference sequence). The sample was blood T cells: a sorted CD56 or NKG2C T cell subset, CD4+ or CD8+ T cells, or bulk PBMC T cells (not recorded which). The chain recombines TRBV3-1 with TRBJ2-3. The clonotype originates from a man aged 18-75 years in good health. CDR3 sequence: CASSQDLGSGTDTQYF.